One and the same sample provided the 5 T cell receptor beta chains below, sequenced in a study of cytomegalovirus exposure and HLA in healthy donors. The method was immunoSEQ multiplex PCR; TCRdb's version includes in-frame clones alone and lacks a portion of them. The sample contains tens of thousands of clones, roughly 94% of which appear only once. The sequencing sample was made of PBMCs. Receptors originate from a man between 18 and 29 years old in good health and CMV-seronegative.

This chain connects TRBV13 to TRBJ2-3, with a weak D call TRBD2 (5 bases). The germline V gene has CDR1 PRHDT and CDR2 FYEKMQ (reference sequence). This CDR3 contains 16 residues. V lost 1 base, J lost 6 bases, and 17 bases lay in between. CDR3 protein: CASSLAVFSGWDTQYF. CDR3 coding DNA: TGTGCCAGCAGCTTAGCTGTCTTCTCGGGGTGGGATACGCAGTATTTT.

The chain has TRBV10-1 and TRBJ2-1, with 9 bases aligning to TRBD2. This CDR3 spans 13 amino acids. J was trimmed by 8 bases and V by 4 bases; bases with no gene match: 3. The germline V gene has CDR1 WNHNN and CDR2 SYGVQD (reference sequence). Here the CDR3 reads CASSVTSGYEQFF. CDR3 nucleotide sequence: TGCGCCAGCAGTGTTACTAGCGGGTATGAGCAGTTCTTC.

J is TRBJ1-3 and V is TRBV19, with D perhaps TRBD1 (6 bases). The germline gives CDR1 LNHDA, CDR2 SQIVND (reference sequence). V was clipped by 4 bases and J by 3 bases, with 13 bases between them. This CDR3 has 15 amino acids. For the CDR3, the DNA is TGTGCCAGTAGTACCTCAAGACAGGTTGGAAACACCATATATTTT. As protein: CASSTSRQVGNTIYF.

This chain links TRBV2 with TRBJ2-2, with D possibly TRBD2 on 5 matching bases. Germline V CDR1 and CDR2: SNHLY, FYNNEI. Trimming took 6 bases from V and 6 from J, leaving 14 bases between them. The CDR3 consists of 14 residues. The CDR3 DNA sequence: TGTGCCAGCAGGGGTTTAACTAGTTCCGGGGAGCTGTTTTTT. As protein: CASRGLTSSGELFF.

This chain uses TRBV5-1 with TRBJ2-3; 14 positions match TRBD2. With V trimmed by 0 bases and J by 6 bases, 6 bases remained unmatched. This CDR3 region has 17 residues. Germline CDR1 SGHRS, CDR2 YFSETQ. The DNA of the CDR3 is TGCGCCAGCAGCTTGGGAGGGACTAGCGGGAGAGGCGATACGCAGTATTTT. Translating gives CASSLGGTSGRGDTQYF.